A selection of T cell receptor beta chains follows, all from one sample in a study of high-grade serous ovarian cancer treatment subgroups. Some clones are missing from TCRdb's copy, which holds only in-frame ones; the method was immunoSEQ multiplex PCR. The repertoire holds about 16,000 clones, with roughly two thirds as singletons. The sample taken for sequencing was tumor tissue. All receptors derive from a human donor with high-grade serous ovarian cancer. Each CDR3 is given with its conserved first and last residue. The order of the fields is V gene, D gene, J gene, CDR3 length, clone size, CDR3 protein, CDR3 DNA. A D gene is named only where the DNA matches it firmly. Where a row states a size, it is once, few, many or the class of an expanded clone; other rows omit it.

TRBV27	TRBD1	TRBJ2-5	15	once	CASSGRGLFYETQYF	TGTGCCAGCAGTGGCAGGGGGCTATTTTATGAGACCCAGTACTTC
TRBV7-3	.	TRBJ2-7	13	few	CASSLAGSDEQYF	TGTGCCAGCAGCTTAGCTGGTTCGGACGAGCAGTACTTC
TRBV19	TRBD1	TRBJ1-5	15	.	CASSDPGGGNQPQHF	TGTGCCAGTAGCGACCCAGGGGGGGGCAATCAGCCCCAGCATTTT
TRBV7-9	.	TRBJ2-7	12	.	CASTAEGYEQYF	TGTGCCAGCACCGCGGAGGGGTACGAGCAGTACTTC
TRBV6-6	TRBD1	TRBJ1-2	13	.	CASRETGLDGYTF	TGTGCCAGCAGGGAGACAGGGTTGGATGGCTACACCTTC
TRBV7-2	TRBD2	TRBJ2-2	17	once	CASSLVGVLAGTGELFF	TGTGCCAGCAGCTTAGTAGGCGTGCTAGCGGGGACCGGGGAGCTGTTTTTT
TRBV19	.	TRBJ2-2	11	once	CASGPRGELFF	TGTGCCAGCGGGCCCCGGGGGGAGCTGTTTTTT
TRBV2	.	TRBJ2-5	15	.	CASTRGRPSDETQYF	TGTGCCAGCACACGGGGCCGCCCCTCAGACGAGACCCAGTACTTC
TRBV7-2	.	TRBJ1-2	14	.	CASSLAVYAYGYTF	TGTGCCAGCAGCTTAGCAGTGTATGCCTATGGCTACACCTTC
TRBV2	.	TRBJ1-1	12	few	CASSVLDTEAFF	TGTGCCAGCAGTGTCCTTGACACTGAAGCTTTCTTT
TRBV9	.	TRBJ1-2	13	once	CASTNTGSHGYTF	TGTGCCAGTACTAACACAGGGTCTCATGGCTACACCTTC
TRBV7-2	.	TRBJ2-5	14	.	CASSFTSGIETQYF	TGTGCCAGCAGCTTCACTAGTGGCATAGAGACCCAGTACTTC
TRBV11-2	.	TRBJ2-5	12	.	CASSSKGETQYF	TGTGCCAGCAGCTCCAAAGGGGAGACCCAGTACTTC
TRBV2	TRBD1	TRBJ1-5	12	.	CASDRGGQPQHF	TGTGCCAGCGACAGGGGGGGACAGCCCCAGCATTTT
TRBV11-2	.	TRBJ2-5	12	.	CASSADGETQYF	TGTGCCAGCAGCGCGGACGGAGAGACCCAGTACTTC
TRBV29-1	.	TRBJ1-4	13	.	CSVGRTNNEKLFF	TGCAGCGTTGGGAGGACCAATAATGAAAAACTGTTTTTT
TRBV27	TRBD1	TRBJ1-5	18	.	CASSLFAPTGVLNQPQHF	TGTGCCAGCAGTTTATTCGCGCCTACAGGGGTCCTCAATCAGCCCCAGCATTTT
TRBV28	.	TRBJ1-6	14	.	CASSSRRNNSPLHF	TGTGCCAGCAGTTCCCGCCGCAATAATTCACCCCTCCACTTT
TRBV9	TRBD1	TRBJ2-5	15	few	CASSTGQGGEETQYF	TGTGCCAGCAGTACCGGACAGGGCGGAGAAGAGACCCAGTACTTC
TRBV11-2	.	TRBJ1-6	12	.	CASSFSNSPLHF	TGTGCCAGCAGCTTTTCCAATTCACCCCTCCACTTT
TRBV10-3	.	TRBJ1-3	13	.	CATNSPSGNTIYF	TGTGCCACTAACAGCCCCTCTGGAAACACCATATATTTT
TRBV19	.	TRBJ2-3	13	once	CASSPHPRDTQYF	TGTGCCAGTAGTCCACACCCTAGAGATACGCAGTATTTT
TRBV5-5	.	TRBJ2-3	14	.	CASSIGSEKDTQYF	TGTGCCAGCTCCATCGGGTCCGAGAAAGATACGCAGTATTTT
TRBV30	.	TRBJ2-1	12	few	CAWSAGWGEQFF	TGTGCCTGGAGTGCCGGATGGGGTGAGCAGTTCTTC
TRBV9	.	TRBJ2-5	15	.	CASSVGVRAQETQYF	TGTGCCAGCAGCGTAGGGGTGCGGGCCCAAGAGACCCAGTACTTC
TRBV6-5	.	TRBJ2-5	12	.	CASSFRTGSIHF	TGTGCCAGCAGTTTTCGGACCGGCTCAATCCACTTC
TRBV27	TRBD2	TRBJ2-3	14	.	CASSYGRGSDTQYF	TGTGCCAGCAGTTACGGGCGGGGGTCAGATACGCAGTATTTT
TRBV6-1	TRBD2	TRBJ2-1	17	.	CASSEARGGGARHEQFF	TGTGCCAGCAGTGAAGCGCGAGGCGGGGGGGCAAGGCATGAGCAGTTCTTC
TRBV9	.	TRBJ2-2	15	.	CASSPRLANTGELFF	TGTGCCAGCAGCCCGAGACTAGCGAACACCGGGGAGCTGTTTTTT
TRBV18	.	TRBJ2-5	13	.	CASSPGFRETQYF	TGTGCCAGCTCACCAGGGTTTCGAGAGACCCAGTACTTC
TRBV10-3	.	TRBJ1-2	14	.	CAISEAFGSYGYTF	TGTGCCATCAGTGAGGCCTTTGGGTCCTATGGCTACACCTTC
TRBV15	.	TRBJ1-2	16	once	CATSRDQPRSNYGYTF	TGTGCCACCAGCAGAGATCAGCCGCGTTCTAACTATGGCTACACCTTC
TRBV27	TRBD2	TRBJ2-5	15	.	CASKLTSGRKETQYF	TGTGCCAGCAAATTAACCAGCGGGAGAAAAGAGACCCAGTACTTC
TRBV7-2	.	TRBJ2-7	12	once	CASSLRGVEQYF	TGTGCCAGCAGCCTCCGCGGCGTCGAGCAGTACTTC
TRBV7-6	.	TRBJ2-7	16	.	CASSLVGGASWDEQYF	TGTGCCAGCAGCTTAGTGGGGGGGGCTTCTTGGGACGAGCAGTACTTC
TRBV11-3	.	TRBJ1-4	13	.	CATWFGPYEKLFF	TGTGCCACCTGGTTTGGGCCCTATGAAAAACTGTTTTTT
TRBV5-1	.	TRBJ1-1	15	.	CASSYSGAKSTEAFF	TGCGCCAGCAGCTATTCTGGGGCCAAGAGCACTGAAGCTTTCTTT
TRBV18	TRBD1	TRBJ2-7	14	.	CASSPSTGSNEQYF	TGTGCCAGCTCACCATCGACAGGGAGTAACGAGCAGTACTTC
TRBV7-9	.	TRBJ1-4	13	.	CASGMGTLEKLFF	TGTGCCAGCGGGATGGGGACACTTGAAAAACTGTTTTTT
TRBV18	.	TRBJ1-3	16	.	CASSPRGQGTGNTIYF	TGTGCCAGCTCACCACGGGGGCAGGGGACCGGAAACACCATATATTTT
TRBV29-1	TRBD2	TRBJ2-5	16	.	CSAITSGGLQGETQYF	TGCAGCGCGATTACTAGCGGGGGGCTCCAGGGAGAGACCCAGTACTTC
TRBV6-5	.	TRBJ2-2	12	.	CASSYSTGELFF	TGTGCCAGCAGTTATAGCACCGGGGAGCTGTTTTTT